This TCR beta chain was identified during a study of Graves' ophthalmopathy and Graves' hyperthyroidism. The CDR3 is 15 residues long. CDR1 KGHDR and CDR2 SFDVKD come from the germline V gene. The ends lost 4 bases at V and 7 bases at J; junction bases unmatched: 10. As for this clonotype: The target antigen is unknown.

Regarding the study as a whole: Blood shared most expanded thyroid clonotypes above 0.001 frequency.

Patients with other autoimmune diseases, uncontrolled infections, pregnancy or lactation were excluded. Transcripts of RNA were the source for amplifying TCR beta CDR3 regions. An initial RT-PCR round employing HTBI primers preceded a second-round multiplex PCR. MiXCR, applied by TCRdb to the multiplex PCR reads, yields one record per CDR3 protein. This sample has about 23,000 distinct CDR3 sequences; around 50% occur once, and the top ten carry approximately 7%. The chain couples TRBV24-1 to TRBJ2-7; 9 nucleotides align to TRBD1. Specimen: peripheral blood. The TCR sequence derives from an adult woman with stable Graves' hyperthyroidism. CDR3: CATSEGPGQGKEQYF. The CDR3 DNA is TGTGCCACCAGTGAGGGCCCGGGACAGGGAAAGGAGCAGTACTTC.